This T cell receptor (beta chain) was observed in a study of radiation and T cells in renal cell carcinoma (dated by TCRdb to 2020 to 2022). Study-wide context: Samples were obtained from a clinical trial, in which 15 Gy stereotactic body radiation therapy was delivered to primary renal cell carcinomas and nephrectomy was performed 4 weeks later. A total of some 51 samples underwent TCR beta sequencing, made up of some 26 tumors and roughly 27 peripheral blood samples. Across all 50 or so samples, over 4,000,000 unique CDR3 nucleotide sequences encoding about 2.4 million unique CDR3 amino acid sequences were identified. Overall results and qualifications from the work: Top tumor clonotypes rose in blood from baseline to 2 weeks post-radiation, then contracted by 4 weeks, suggesting transient expansion of tumor-resident clones. Because the trial had a single-armed design, the trial could not examine how radiation dose or scheduling affected the TCR repertoire. Dynamics of the blood repertoire were not tracked past 4 weeks after treatment. Because pretreatment tumor biopsies were not available, the baseline intratumoral presence of clonotypes could not be determined.

The germline V gene provides CDR1 SGHTA and CDR2 FQGNSA. The V end loses 0 bases and the J end loses 7 bases, and a stretch of 4 bases separates them. From its cysteine to its phenylalanine, the CDR3 spans 12 amino acids. CDR3 DNA only is kept here, 36 bases in frame from base 1. In regard to this clone: Its antigen target is currently unknown. No much larger clone is present one base from it, and per-base qualities are unavailable.

The time point label for this specimen denotes: baseline pretreatment blood. The treatment or condition label for this specimen denotes: 15 Gy SBRT to primary tumor, nephrectomy 4 weeks later. To track tumor-enriched clonotypes, serial peripheral blood was sampled from radiation-treated patients at baseline and at 2 weeks and 4 weeks after SBRT. Every patient's renal cell carcinoma showed clear cell pathology. Genomic DNA for TCR sequencing was prepared using the QIAamp DNA Blood Mini Kit (Qiagen). The analyses included only samples that passed all quality control checks. TCR beta libraries were generated from genomic DNA with the immunoSEQ kit, following the manufacturer's recommendations. For library preparation, a first multiplex PCR was performed with proprietary primers, followed by a second PCR in which unique barcodes were added, and bead cleanups were performed after each round. A positive control reaction and a negative control reaction, both provided in the kit, were run with every batch of samples. The final libraries were assessed on an Agilent 4200 TapeStation D1000 ScreenTape, pooled by volume, and quantified by qPCR. Sequencing ran on an Illumina NextSeq500 with a MidOutput 150-cycle cartridge, using 156 Read1 and 15 Index1 cycles with kit custom primers. The pooled library was loaded at 0.9 to 1 pM with a roughly 20% PhiX control spike-in. As for the original processing: The vendor-processed data were analyzed in R, and a clonotype was defined as all T cells that share the same CDR3 nucleotide sequence. For clone abundance analyses, frequencies were normalized to the 10,000 most abundant clones in each sample. Public T cell clones, averaging fewer than five per sample, were removed before analysis. An abundance difference of at least 32-fold between compartments was the criterion for calling clonotypes tumor-enriched or baseline blood-enriched. A beta-binomial differential abundance model was used to identify clonotypes that were expanded or contracted between blood time points. Similarity between tumor and blood repertoires was quantified using the Baroni-Urbani and Buser coefficient, and groups were compared with two-tailed Wilcoxon tests in R. This immuneACCESS table, as held by TCRdb, lists in-frame sequences with V and J called but not all clones. Of the missing ones, under half trace to an unresolved V gene in checked studies; the others have no known cause. Clonal size and the V and J genes are those of that table, whereas D and trimming came from the DNA. For this sample the table gives about 49,000 clones, of which 65% to 90% were detected only once. The ten largest make up roughly 33% of the sample.

The chain employs TRBV7-2 and TRBJ1-5; the D gene cannot be named for sure. The sequencing used blood, collected from a patient whose treatment included radiotherapy and nephrectomy. The receptor comes from a woman in her sixties or seventies with renal cell carcinoma. The CDR3 in this case is CASSLAGQPQHF. The DNA sequence reads TGTGCCAGCAGCTTAGCGGGACAGCCCCAGCATTTT.